Below are 15 T cell receptor beta chains sequenced from a single sample in a study of shared clonotypes between healthy human individuals. The repertoire was sequenced with immunoSEQ multiplex PCR; TCRdb's copy has only in-frame clones and lacks some. The sample includes about 480,000 clones, about four fifths of them seen just once. The sample consisted of PBMCs. These receptor sequences come from a woman between 35 and 50 years old in good health. Some clones in this sample may be carry-over from other donors' samples.

This clone was counted a single time. A clone one base away is much larger, so this may be a read error. The chain combines TRBV7-2 with TRBJ2-2; 12 positions agree with TRBD2. Losses at the gene ends were 5 bases for V and 6 bases for J; bases not matched to a gene: 4. CDR1 is SGHTA, CDR2 FQGNSA, per germline. The CDR3 length is 15 residues. The CDR3 reads CASSPGLAGAGELFF. CDR3 nucleotides: TGTGCCAGCAGCCCGGGACTAGCGGGCGCCGGGGAGCTGTTTTTT. Variable domain in full (rest from reference TRBV7-2 and TRBJ2-2): GAGVSQSPSNKVTEKGKDVELRCDPISGHTALYWYRQSLGQGLEFLIYFQGNSAPDKSGLPSDRFSAERTGGSVSTLTIQRTQQEDSAVYLCASSPGLAGAGELFFGEGSRLTVL.

This clone occurred once. V gene TRBV4-1 combines with J gene TRBJ1-2; D is unresolved. Germline assignment: CDR1 MGHRA and CDR2 YSYEKL. Trimming cost V 0 bases and J 14 bases, with 13 bases left between them. CDR3 size: 12 residues. The DNA of the CDR3 is TGCGCCAGCAGCCAAGATACCCGGATGCGGACCTTC. It codes for CASSQDTRMRTF.

The chain uses TRBV7-8 and TRBJ2-1, with 7 nucleotides matching TRBD2. The germline V gene encodes CDR1 SGHVS and CDR2 FQNEAQ. The ends lost 2 bases at V and 6 bases at J; junction bases unmatched: 10. The CDR3 is 16 amino acids. CDR3 sequence (DNA): TGTGCCAGCAGCTTACGGCGGGAGAGAGGGGCCAATGAGCAGTTCTTC. It specifies CASSLRRERGANEQFF.

The sample holds a few counts of this clone. The genes are TRBV19 and TRBJ2-1; D perhaps matches TRBD2 (6 bases). In germline, CDR1 is LNHDA, CDR2 SQIVND (reference sequence). V was clipped by 3 bases and J by 10 bases, with 13 bases between them. The CDR3 length is 13 residues. DNA of the CDR3: TGTGCCAGTAGTATTCAGGGTGGGAGGGAGCAGTTCTTC. It yields the protein CASSIQGGREQFF.

The V and J genes are TRBV10-3 and TRBJ2-7; the match to TRBD1 covers 9 bases. The CDR3 runs to 15 residues. The ends lost 3 bases at V and 3 bases at J; junction bases unmatched: 6. The V gene's germline CDR1 is ENHRY and CDR2 SYGVKD. The CDR3 here is CAISDTGTGIYEQYF. CDR3 sequence (DNA): TGTGCCATCAGTGATACGGGGACAGGGATCTACGAGCAGTACTTC.

The gene calls are TRBV27 and TRBJ2-1, with D tentatively TRBD1 (6 bases). Trimming pared 8 bases from V and 5 bases from J, leaving 10 bases between. The CDR3 loop spans 12 amino acids. Germline V gene lookup returns CDR1 MNHEY and CDR2 SMNVEV (reference sequence). CDR3 sequence reads: CASGWTDNEQFF. CDR3 coding DNA: TGTGCCAGCGGTTGGACAGACAATGAGCAGTTCTTC.

This rearrangement joins TRBV11-2 to TRBJ1-3; D gene ambiguous. The germline V and J ends were trimmed by 5 bases and 7 bases, with 12 bases remaining between them. Germline V gives CDR1 SGHAT, CDR2 FQNNGV. CDR3 length equals 13 residues. In nucleotides, the CDR3 is TGTGCCAGCAGCATTGGACTCCTCAACACCATATATTTT. Its protein is CASSIGLLNTIYF.

The rearrangement links TRBV11-2 to TRBJ1-1; D not resolved. This CDR3 region has 13 residues. Deletions cut 1 base from V and 7 bases from J, with 10 bases between. Germline V CDR1 and CDR2: SGHAT, FQNNGV. The CDR3 DNA is TGTGCCAGCAGCTTAGTGTTGGGTGGTGAAGCTTTCTTT. This translates into CASSLVLGGEAFF.

A few counts support this clone. This chain joins TRBV4-2 and TRBJ1-2; D is perhaps TRBD1 (5 bases). Between the trimmed V and J ends, which lost 3 bases and 3 bases, there was a span of 11 bases. CDR1 and CDR2 from the germline V gene are LGHNA and YNFKEQ. The CDR3 is 14 amino acids. DNA of the CDR3: TGTGCCAGCAGCCAGGGGCCGAGGGACTATGGCTACACCTTC. It translates to CASSQGPRDYGYTF.

The chain employs TRBV18 and TRBJ1-2; TRBD1 aligns across 7 bases. CDR1 and CDR2 (germline): KGHSH, LQKENI. V was clipped by 5 bases and J by 8 bases; unmatched bases: 11. This CDR3 region has 14 residues. CDR3 in amino acids: CASSNIVDRVGYTF. In DNA, the CDR3 is TGTGCCAGCTCAAACATAGTCGACAGGGTCGGCTACACCTTC.

This chain uses TRBV6-1 with TRBJ1-2; 11 bases map to TRBD1. Germline V CDR1 and CDR2: MNHNS, SASEGT. The CDR3 is made up of 15 amino acids. After removal of 4 bases from V and 5 bases from J, the junction contained 6 bases not matched to a gene. For the CDR3, the DNA is TGTGCCAGCAGTGTATCCGGGACAGGGGGGTATGGCTACACCTTC. It yields the protein CASSVSGTGGYGYTF.

This clone was seen only a few times. This CDR3 is also generated by other DNA sequences in the sample. J is TRBJ1-1 and V is TRBV30; no clear D. Germline CDR1 reads GTSNPN; CDR2 reads SVGIG (reference sequence). Deletions cut 0 bases from V and 0 bases from J, with 5 bases between. The CDR3 runs to 13 residues. The CDR3 region is CAWSVTMNTEAFF. CDR3 DNA sequence: TGTGCCTGGAGTGTAACTATGAACACTGAAGCTTTCTTT.

J is TRBJ2-1 and V is TRBV18, with 9 bases that match TRBD1. The CDR3 consists of 16 residues. The germline V gene has CDR1 KGHSH and CDR2 LQKENI. V shed 3 bases and J 8 bases; nucleotides not matched to a gene: 11. CDR3 amino acids: CASSPVVGQGPDEQFF. CDR3 nucleotide sequence: TGTGCCAGCTCACCGGTTGTAGGACAGGGGCCGGATGAGCAGTTCTTC.

DNA for the CDR3: TGTGCCAGCACGACAGGGTTTGAGCAGTTCTTC. Translated: CASTTGFEQFF. The J gene is TRBJ2-1, the V gene TRBV27; TRBD1 agrees at 7 bases. V dropped 7 bases and J dropped 9; count of bases not matched to a gene: 3. The CDR3 covers 11 residues. Germline assignment: CDR1 MNHEY and CDR2 SMNVEV (reference sequence).

The chain uses TRBV28 and TRBJ2-7, with 12 bases fitting TRBD2. The CDR3 has 14 amino acids. Germline V CDR1 and CDR2: MDHEN, SYDVKM. Trimming took 8 bases from V and 4 from J; bases not matched to a gene: 6. The CDR3 coding sequence is TGTGCCAGCGAAGTGGGACTAGCGGGTTACGAGCAGTACTTC. Protein product: CASEVGLAGYEQYF.